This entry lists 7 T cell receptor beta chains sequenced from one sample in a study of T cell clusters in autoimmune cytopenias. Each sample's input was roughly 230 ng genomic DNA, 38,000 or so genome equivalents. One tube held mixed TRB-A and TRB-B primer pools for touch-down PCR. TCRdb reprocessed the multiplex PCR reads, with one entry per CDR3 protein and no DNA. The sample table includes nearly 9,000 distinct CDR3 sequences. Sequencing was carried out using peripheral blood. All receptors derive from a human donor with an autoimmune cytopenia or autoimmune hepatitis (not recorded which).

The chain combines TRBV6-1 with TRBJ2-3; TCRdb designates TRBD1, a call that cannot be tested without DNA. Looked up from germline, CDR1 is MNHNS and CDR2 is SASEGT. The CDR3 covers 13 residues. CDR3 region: CASSDPDRATQYF.

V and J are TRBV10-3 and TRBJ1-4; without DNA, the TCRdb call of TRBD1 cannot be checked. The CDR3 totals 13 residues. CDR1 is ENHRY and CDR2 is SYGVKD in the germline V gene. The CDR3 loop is CATRGPTEEKLFF.

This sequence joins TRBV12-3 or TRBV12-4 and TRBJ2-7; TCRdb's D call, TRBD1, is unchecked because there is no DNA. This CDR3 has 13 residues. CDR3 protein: CASSLRGSGEQYF.

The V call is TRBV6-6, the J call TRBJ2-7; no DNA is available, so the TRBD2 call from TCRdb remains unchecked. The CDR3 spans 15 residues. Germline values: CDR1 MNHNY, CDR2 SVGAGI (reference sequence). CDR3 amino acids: CASTGGIESSYEQYF.

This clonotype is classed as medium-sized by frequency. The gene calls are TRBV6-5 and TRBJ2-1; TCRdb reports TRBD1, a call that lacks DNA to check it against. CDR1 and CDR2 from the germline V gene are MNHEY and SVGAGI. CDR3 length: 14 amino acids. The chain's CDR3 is CASSYSRGDNEQFF.

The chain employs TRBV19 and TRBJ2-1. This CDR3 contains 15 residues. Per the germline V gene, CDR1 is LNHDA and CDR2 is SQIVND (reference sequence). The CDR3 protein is CASSPYLSSYNEQFF.

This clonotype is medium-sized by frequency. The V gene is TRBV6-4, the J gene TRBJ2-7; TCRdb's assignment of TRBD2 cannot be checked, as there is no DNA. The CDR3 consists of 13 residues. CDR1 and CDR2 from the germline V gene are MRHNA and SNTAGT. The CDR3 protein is CASSTSGSYEQYF.